What follows are 9 T cell receptor beta chains derived from one specimen sequenced in a study of T cell responses to AZD1222 COVID-19 vaccine. TCRdb's table, derived via immunoSEQ multiplex PCR, lists solely in-frame clones and lacks some. The repertoire holds under 200,000 clones, with about 92% as singletons. The sequencing used peripheral blood, collected 28 days after the second dose of the MenACWY control vaccine. These receptors were collected from an adult who received the MenACWY meningococcal vaccine as a control.

The chain links TRBV7-6 to TRBJ1-5; 7 nucleotides align to TRBD1. The germline V gene encodes CDR1 SGHVS and CDR2 FNYEAQ. V lost 2 bases, J lost 4 bases, and 2 bases stayed unmatched. This CDR3 contains 14 residues. Here the CDR3 DNA reads TGTGCCAGCAGCTTATCAGGGGGTAATCAGCCCCAGCATTTT. This sequence encodes CASSLSGGNQPQHF.

This clone was observed a few times. V and J are TRBV7-9 and TRBJ1-5, with 7 bases matching TRBD1. Per germline, CDR1 SEHNR and CDR2 FQNEAQ (reference sequence). The trim removed 5 bases at V and 9 bases at J, leaving 13 bases unmatched. The CDR3 runs to 15 residues. The CDR3, as DNA: TGTGCCAGCAGCCGTACAGGGGTAGGTGTTGGGCCCCAGCATTTT. Amino acid sequence: CASSRTGVGVGPQHF.

In its sample, this clone was seen once. The J gene is TRBJ2-7, the V gene TRBV3-1 (or the pseudogene TRBV3-2); TRBD1 matches at 7 bases. The J segment lost 9 bases and the V segment lost 5 bases, leaving 13 bases of the junction unmatched. This CDR3 comprises 14 residues. The V gene's germline CDR1 is LGHDT and CDR2 YNNKEL (reference sequence). In DNA form, the CDR3 reads TGTGCCAGCAGCGCTCAATGGCAGGGGGAAAGGCAGTACTTC. It specifies CASSAQWQGERQYF.

The V gene is TRBV29-1, the J gene TRBJ1-2; tentatively, D is TRBD1 (6 bases). The CDR3 is 13 amino acids. Germline V gives CDR1 SQVTM, CDR2 ANQGSEA. V was trimmed by 6 bases and J by 1 base, leaving 12 bases between them. The CDR3: CSVTGDLNYGYTF. The CDR3 coding sequence is TGCAGCGTGACAGGAGACCTTAACTATGGCTACACCTTC. The whole variable domain, remainder taken from reference TRBV29-1 and TRBJ1-2, is SAVISQKPSRDICQRGTSLTIQCQVDSQVTMMFWYRQQPGQSLTLIATANQGSEATYESGFVIDKFPISRPNLTFSTLTVSNMSPEDSSIYLCSVTGDLNYGYTFGSGTRLTVV.

This chain links TRBV4-1 with TRBJ1-1; 8 bases match TRBD1. The CDR3 spans 18 residues. V gave up 3 bases and J gave up 4 bases; unmatched junction bases: 16. Germline-derived CDR1 and CDR2 are MGHRA and YSYEKL. Here the CDR3 DNA reads TGCGCCAGCAGCCATGACTCACCCTGGGACAGGACGAGCACTGAAGCTTTCTTT. It translates to CASSHDSPWDRTSTEAFF.

This chain joins TRBV19 and TRBJ2-7; unclear D gene. Germline assignment: CDR1 LNHDA and CDR2 SQIVND (reference sequence). With 1 base removed from V and 3 bases from J, the gap between germline ends came to 10 bases. The CDR3 has 14 residues. CDR3 bases: TGTGCCAGTAGTATAGCCCACTGGGTCTACGAGCAGTACTTC. Amino acids: CASSIAHWVYEQYF.

The V call is TRBV10-3, the J call TRBJ2-3, with 7 bases that match TRBD1. Looked up from germline, CDR1 is ENHRY and CDR2 is SYGVKD. This CDR3 spans 14 amino acids. The J segment lost 6 bases and the V segment lost 2 bases, leaving 5 bases of the junction unmatched. The CDR3 reads CAISEGTVPDTQYF. Written as DNA, the CDR3 is TGTGCCATCAGTGAGGGGACAGTGCCCGATACGCAGTATTTT.

The genes are TRBV27 and TRBJ1-5; D gene uncertain. CDR1 is MNHEY, CDR2 SMNVEV, per germline (reference sequence). Trimming stripped 3 bases from V and 7 bases from J, with 13 bases between. This CDR3 is built from 14 residues. CDR3 residues: CASSFGRGSQPQHF. Written as DNA, the CDR3 is TGTGCCAGCAGTTTCGGACGGGGAAGCCAGCCCCAGCATTTT.

The chain combines TRBV6-1 with TRBJ2-1; no reliable D call. CDR1 and CDR2 from the germline V gene are MNHNS and SASEGT. V lost 2 bases and J lost 4, with 12 bases in between. This CDR3 is built from 15 residues. The CDR3 bases are TGTGCCAGCAGTGAAATGGATGCAGAATACAATGAGCAGTTCTTC. It codes for CASSEMDAEYNEQFF.